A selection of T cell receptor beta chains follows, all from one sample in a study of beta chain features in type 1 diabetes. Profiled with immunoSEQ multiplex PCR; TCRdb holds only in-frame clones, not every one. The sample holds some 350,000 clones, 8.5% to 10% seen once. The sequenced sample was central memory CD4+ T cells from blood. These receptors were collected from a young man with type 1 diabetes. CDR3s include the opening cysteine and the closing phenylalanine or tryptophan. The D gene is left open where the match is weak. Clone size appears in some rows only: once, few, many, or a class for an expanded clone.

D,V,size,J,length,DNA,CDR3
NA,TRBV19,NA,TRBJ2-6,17,TGTGCCAGTAGTATGGGGGCTGCCTACTCTGGGGCCAACGTCCTGACTTTC,CASSMGAAYSGANVLTF
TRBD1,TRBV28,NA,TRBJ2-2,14,TGTGCCAGCAGAGGGACAGGGGGGACCGGGGAGCTGTTTTTT,CASRGTGGTGELFF
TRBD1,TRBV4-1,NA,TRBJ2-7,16,TGCGCCAGCAGCCAACCAAACAGGGGTCTCTCCTACGAGCAGTACTTC,CASSQPNRGLSYEQYF
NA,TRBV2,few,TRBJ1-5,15,TGTGCCAGCAGTTCAAATAATATAGGGAATCAGCCCCAGCATTTT,CASSSNNIGNQPQHF
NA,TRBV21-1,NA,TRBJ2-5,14,TGTGCCAGCACCATAAGGGCCGTGGGGGAGACCCAGTACTTC,CASTIRAVGETQYF
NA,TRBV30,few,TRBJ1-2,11,TGTGCCTGGAAGGGACTTTTTGGCTACACCTTC,CAWKGLFGYTF
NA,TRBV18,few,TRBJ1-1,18,TGTGCCAGCTCACCACGGGGAGGGAGGAGTCTAGGGAACACTGAAGCTTTCTTT,CASSPRGGRSLGNTEAFF
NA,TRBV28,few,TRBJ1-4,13,TGTGCCAGTGTTGTGAGGACTAATGAAAAACTGTTTTTT,CASVVRTNEKLFF
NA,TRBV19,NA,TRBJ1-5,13,TGTGCCAGTAGTATAGATATGCGGCAGCCCCAGCATTTT,CASSIDMRQPQHF
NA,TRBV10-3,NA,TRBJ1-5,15,TGTGCCATCAGTGAGGGGGCATATAGCAATCAGCCCCAGCATTTT,CAISEGAYSNQPQHF
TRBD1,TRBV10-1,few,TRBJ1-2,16,TGCGCCAGCAGTGAGTCCGCAGGGGGCCCTAACTATGGCTACACCTTC,CASSESAGGPNYGYTF
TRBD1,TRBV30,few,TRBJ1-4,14,TGTGCCTGGAGCCTGACAGGGGCAGGGGAAAAACTGTTTTTT,CAWSLTGAGEKLFF
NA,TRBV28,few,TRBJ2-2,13,TGTGCCAGCAATAGCTTAAATCGGGGGGAGCTGTTTTTT,CASNSLNRGELFF
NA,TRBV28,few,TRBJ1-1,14,TGTGCCAGCACCCATGGGGGACTTGGCACTGAAGCTTTCTTT,CASTHGGLGTEAFF
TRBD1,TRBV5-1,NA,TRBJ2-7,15,TGCGCCAGCAGCAGTACCGCGGGACAGGTCTACGAGCAGTACTTC,CASSSTAGQVYEQYF
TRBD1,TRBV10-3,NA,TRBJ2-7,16,TGTGCCATCAGCGGAGGGGCGGACAGGGCAACCTACGAGCAGTACTTC,CAISGGADRATYEQYF
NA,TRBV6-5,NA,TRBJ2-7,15,TGTGCCAGCAGACCCGGACTATTGGCCTCCTACGAGCAGTACTTC,CASRPGLLASYEQYF
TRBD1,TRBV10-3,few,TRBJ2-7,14,TGTGCCATCAGGAGGACAGGGGGCTCCTACGAGCAGTACTTC,CAIRRTGGSYEQYF
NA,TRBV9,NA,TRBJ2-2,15,TGTGCCAGCAGCGTATTCGGAATGACACCCGGGGAGCTGTTTTTT,CASSVFGMTPGELFF
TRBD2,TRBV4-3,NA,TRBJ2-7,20,TGCGCCAGCAGCCAAGATACCCCCGATGTGGTAGCGGGAGGGGGCCACGAGCAGTACTTC,CASSQDTPDVVAGGGHEQYF
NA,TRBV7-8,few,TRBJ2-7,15,TGTGCCAGCAGTGTTGGACAGGCATGGGGGGACGAGCAGTACTTC,CASSVGQAWGDEQYF